This paragraph covers one TCR beta chain sequence. This sample was included in a study of blood T cell repertoires in COVID-19. Authors' data handling: Estimation of nucleated cell counts was performed using reference gene primer amplification. Sequencing was performed with immunoSEQ multiplex PCR; in TCRdb, only in-frame clones are kept and a portion is missing. V and J calls and clone size are as listed in that table; D and trimming were resolved from the DNA. The sample shows 200,000 to 250,000 clones, 81% of them seen only once. The germline CDR1 and CDR2 sequences are SGHAT and FQNNGV. V lost 0 bases to trimming and J lost 2 bases; unmatched junction nucleotides: 15. There are 19 residues in the CDR3.

This sequence originates from an elderly woman with COVID-19, enrolled during active disease. The chain recombines TRBV11-2 with TRBJ2-7; 8 nucleotides line up with TRBD1. Sequenced: peripheral blood. The chain's CDR3 is CASSLDPFGQGRGAYEQYF. The CDR3 DNA follows: TGTGCCAGCAGCTTAGATCCCTTTGGACAGGGCCGAGGTGCCTACGAGCAGTACTTC.